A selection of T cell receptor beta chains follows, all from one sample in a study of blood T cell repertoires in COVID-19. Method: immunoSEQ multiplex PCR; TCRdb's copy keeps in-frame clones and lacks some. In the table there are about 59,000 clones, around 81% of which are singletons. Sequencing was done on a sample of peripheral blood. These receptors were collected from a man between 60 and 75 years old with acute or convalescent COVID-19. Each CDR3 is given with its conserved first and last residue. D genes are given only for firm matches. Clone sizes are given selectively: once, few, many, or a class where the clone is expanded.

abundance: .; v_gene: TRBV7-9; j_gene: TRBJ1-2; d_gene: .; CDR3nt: TGTGCCAGCAGCTCACAGGGAATTCAGGGCTACACCTTC; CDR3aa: CASSSQGIQGYTF
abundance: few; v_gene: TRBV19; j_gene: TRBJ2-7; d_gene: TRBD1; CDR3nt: TGTGCCAGTCGGACAGGGGACGAGCAGTACTTC; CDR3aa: CASRTGDEQYF
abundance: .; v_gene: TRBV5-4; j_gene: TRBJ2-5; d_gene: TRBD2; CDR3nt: TGTGCCAGCAGTTCGAAGACTAGCGGGGGCCAAGAGACCCAGTACTTC; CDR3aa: CASSSKTSGGQETQYF
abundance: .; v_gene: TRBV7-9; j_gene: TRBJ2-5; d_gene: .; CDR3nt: TGTGCCAGCATCGACAGGCCGGGTGTGACCCAGTACTTC; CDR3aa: CASIDRPGVTQYF
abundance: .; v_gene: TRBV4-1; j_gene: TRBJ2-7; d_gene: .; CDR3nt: TGCGCCAGCAGCCAAACGGGACAAAGTTCCTACGAGCAGTACTTC; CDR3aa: CASSQTGQSSYEQYF
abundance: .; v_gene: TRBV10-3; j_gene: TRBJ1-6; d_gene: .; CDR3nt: TGTGCCATCCATGCGGGGTATAATTCACCCCTCCACTTT; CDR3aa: CAIHAGYNSPLHF
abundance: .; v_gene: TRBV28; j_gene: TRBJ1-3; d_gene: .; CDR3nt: TGTGCCAGCAGTCCTGAGGGAAACACCATATATTTT; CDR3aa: CASSPEGNTIYF
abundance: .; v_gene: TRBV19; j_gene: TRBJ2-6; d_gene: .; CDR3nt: TGTGCCAGTCAATTCTTTAGCAGTGGGGCCAACGTCCTGACTTTC; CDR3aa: CASQFFSSGANVLTF
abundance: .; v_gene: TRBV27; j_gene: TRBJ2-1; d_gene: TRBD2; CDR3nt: TGTGCCAGCAGTACCTCCTTGGCGGGGGGGCGTATTGAGCAGTTCTTC; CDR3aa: CASSTSLAGGRIEQFF
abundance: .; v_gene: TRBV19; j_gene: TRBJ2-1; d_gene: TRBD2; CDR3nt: TGTGCCAGTAGGGCTAGCGGGGACTACAATGAGCAGTTCTTC; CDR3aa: CASRASGDYNEQFF
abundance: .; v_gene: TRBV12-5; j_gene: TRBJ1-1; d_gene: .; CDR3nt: TGTGCTAGTGGTCCGGGGGTGAGCACGGCTGAAGCTTTCTTT; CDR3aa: CASGPGVSTAEAFF
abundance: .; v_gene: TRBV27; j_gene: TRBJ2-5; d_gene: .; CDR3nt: TGTGCCAGCAGTACGACGGGGAATACTGGGGAGACCCAGTACTTC; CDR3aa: CASSTTGNTGETQYF
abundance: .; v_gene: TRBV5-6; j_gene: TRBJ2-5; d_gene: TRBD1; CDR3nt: TGTGCCAGCAGCTTCGGGACAGGGCTGGAGACCCAGTACTTC; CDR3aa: CASSFGTGLETQYF
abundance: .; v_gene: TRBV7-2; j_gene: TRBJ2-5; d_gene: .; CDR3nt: TGTGCCAGCAGCCCCACCTTGGGGGGGCAGGAGACCCAGTACTTC; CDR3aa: CASSPTLGGQETQYF